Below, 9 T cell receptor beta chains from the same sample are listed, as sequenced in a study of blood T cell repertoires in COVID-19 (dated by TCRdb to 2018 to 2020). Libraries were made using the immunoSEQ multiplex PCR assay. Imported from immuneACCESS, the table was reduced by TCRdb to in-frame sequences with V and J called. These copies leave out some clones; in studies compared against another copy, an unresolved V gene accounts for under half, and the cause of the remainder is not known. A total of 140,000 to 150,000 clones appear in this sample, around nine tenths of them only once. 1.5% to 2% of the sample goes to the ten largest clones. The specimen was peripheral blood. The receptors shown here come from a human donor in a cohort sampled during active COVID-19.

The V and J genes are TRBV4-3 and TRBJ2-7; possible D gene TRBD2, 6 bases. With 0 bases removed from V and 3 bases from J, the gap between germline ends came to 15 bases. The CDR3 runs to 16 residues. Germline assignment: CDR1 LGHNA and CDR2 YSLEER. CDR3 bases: TGCGCCAGCAGCCAAGATGAGGGTTTGGGAGGCTACGAGCAGTACTTC. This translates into CASSQDEGLGGYEQYF.

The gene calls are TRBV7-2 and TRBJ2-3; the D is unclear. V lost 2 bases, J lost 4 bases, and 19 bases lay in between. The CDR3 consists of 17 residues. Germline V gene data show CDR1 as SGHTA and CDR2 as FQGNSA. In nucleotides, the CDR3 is TGTGCCAGCAGCTTATCCGTTAACATTGGAGACGCAGATACGCAGTATTTT. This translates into CASSLSVNIGDADTQYF.

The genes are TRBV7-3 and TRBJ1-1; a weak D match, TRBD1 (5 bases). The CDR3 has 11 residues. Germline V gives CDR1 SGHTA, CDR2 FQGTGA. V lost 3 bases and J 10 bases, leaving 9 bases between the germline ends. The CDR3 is CASSFQGGAFF. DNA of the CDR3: TGTGCCAGCAGCTTCCAGGGAGGAGCTTTCTTT.

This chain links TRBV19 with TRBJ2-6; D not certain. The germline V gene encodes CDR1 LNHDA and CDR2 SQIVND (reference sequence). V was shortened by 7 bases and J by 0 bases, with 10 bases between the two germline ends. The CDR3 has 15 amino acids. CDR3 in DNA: TGTGCCAGTAATCCTAGGCTCTCTGGGGCCAACGTCCTGACTTTC. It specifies CASNPRLSGANVLTF. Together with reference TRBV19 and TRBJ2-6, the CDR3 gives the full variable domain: DGGITQSPKYLFRKEGQNVTLSCEQNLNHDAMYWYRQDPGQGLRLIYYSQIVNDFQKGDIAEGYSVSREKKESFPLTVTSAQKNPTAFYLCASNPRLSGANVLTFGAGSRLTVL.

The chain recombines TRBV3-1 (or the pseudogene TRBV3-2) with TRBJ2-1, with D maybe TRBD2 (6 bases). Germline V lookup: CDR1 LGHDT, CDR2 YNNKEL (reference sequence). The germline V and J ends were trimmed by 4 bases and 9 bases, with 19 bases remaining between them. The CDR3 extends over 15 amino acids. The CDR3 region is CASSPMIGGVSEQFF. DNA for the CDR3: TGTGCCAGCAGCCCAATGATCGGCGGGGTGAGTGAGCAGTTCTTC.

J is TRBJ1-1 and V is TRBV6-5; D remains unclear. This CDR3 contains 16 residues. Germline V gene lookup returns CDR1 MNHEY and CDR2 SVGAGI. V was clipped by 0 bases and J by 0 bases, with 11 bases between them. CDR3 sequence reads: CASSYSNWQMNTEAFF. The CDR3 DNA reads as TGTGCCAGCAGTTACTCGAATTGGCAGATGAACACTGAAGCTTTCTTT.

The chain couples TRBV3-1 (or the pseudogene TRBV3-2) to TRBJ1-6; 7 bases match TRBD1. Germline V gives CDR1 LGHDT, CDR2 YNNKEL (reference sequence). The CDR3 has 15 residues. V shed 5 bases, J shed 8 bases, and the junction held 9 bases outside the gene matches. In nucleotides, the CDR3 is TGTGCCAGCAGCTTCGGGACAGCCGATTATTCACCCCTCCACTTT. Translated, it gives CASSFGTADYSPLHF.

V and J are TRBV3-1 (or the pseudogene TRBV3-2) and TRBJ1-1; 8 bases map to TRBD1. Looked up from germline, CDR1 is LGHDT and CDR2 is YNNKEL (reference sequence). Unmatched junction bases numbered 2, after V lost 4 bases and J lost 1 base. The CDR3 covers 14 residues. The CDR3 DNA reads TGTGCCAGCAGCCGGGGACAGGCGAACACTGAAGCTTTCTTT. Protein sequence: CASSRGQANTEAFF.

CDR3 nucleotides: TGCGCCAGCAGCGCACAGGGGGGAGGAAACACCATATATTTT. It is translated as CASSAQGGGNTIYF. The V call is TRBV5-1, the J call TRBJ1-3; 8 nucleotides match TRBD1. Germline CDR1 and CDR2: SGHRS and YFSETQ. J lost 4 bases, V lost 4 bases, and 4 bases had no gene match. CDR3 length: 14 amino acids.